What follows are 13 T cell receptor beta chains derived from one specimen sequenced in a study of OX40 agonist ivuxolimab in advanced cancers. Measured with immunoSEQ multiplex PCR; TCRdb has only the in-frame clones, and not every one. The repertoire holds 80,000 or so clones, with just under 95% as singletons. Sequenced material: CD4+ or CD8+ T cells sorted from blood, taken in a trial of the OX40 agonist ivuxolimab. Receptor source: an adult with an advanced solid tumor such as melanoma, head and neck, liver or kidney cancer.

This clone was observed once. This chain uses TRBV4-2 with TRBJ2-6; perhaps TRBD1 as D (5 bases). Looked up from germline, CDR1 is LGHNA and CDR2 is YNFKEQ. CDR3 size: 17 residues. V dropped 6 bases and J dropped 0 bases, with 15 bases sitting between them. CDR3 residues: CASRGPGLSSGANVLTF. DNA for the CDR3: TGTGCCAGCAGGGGGCCAGGGCTTAGCTCTGGGGCCAACGTCCTGACTTTC.

V usage is TRBV10-3 and J usage is TRBJ2-5; D might be TRBD1 (8 bases). V was trimmed by 11 bases and J by 4 bases, leaving 14 bases between them. This CDR3 has 12 residues. Germline-derived CDR1 and CDR2 are ENHRY and SYGVKD. CDR3 region: CAATGGGETQYF. CDR3 in DNA: TGTGCCGCCACAGGGGGGGGAGAGACCCAGTACTTC.

The chain recombines TRBV7-9 with TRBJ2-1; D perhaps matches TRBD2 (6 bases). This CDR3 is built from 14 residues. Per the germline V gene, CDR1 is SEHNR and CDR2 is FQNEAQ (reference sequence). V lost 8 bases to trimming and J lost 5 bases, with 16 bases between them. The CDR3 coding sequence is TGTGCCAGCCCCACCGGGACTGACGACAATGAGCAGTTCTTC. This translates into CASPTGTDDNEQFF. Variable domain in full (rest from reference TRBV7-9 and TRBJ2-1): DTGVSQNPRHKITKRGQNVTFRCDPISEHNRLYWYRQTLGQGPEFLTYFQNEAQLEKSRLLSDRFSAERPKGSFSTLEIQRTEQGDSAMYLCASPTGTDDNEQFFGPGTRLTVL.

The chain recombines TRBV6-4 with TRBJ2-1; TRBD2 is a possible D gene (5 bases). Germline V gene data show CDR1 as MRHNA and CDR2 as SNTAGT. Between the trimmed V and J ends, which lost 0 bases and 5 bases, there was a span of 8 bases. The CDR3 runs 14 residues. The CDR3 nucleotides read TGTGCCAGCAGTGACTCGATCGGGGACAATGAGCAGTTCTTC. Protein sequence: CASSDSIGDNEQFF.

The rearrangement joins TRBV6-1 to TRBJ2-1, with 16 bases identical to TRBD2. Losses at the gene ends were 6 bases for V and 15 bases for J; bases not matched to a gene: 11. The CDR3 length is 15 residues. Germline V gene sequence: CDR1 MNHNS, CDR2 SASEGT. CDR3 nucleotide sequence: TGTGCCAGCAGCTCCGAGTGGGGACTAGCGGGAGGGGGGTTCTTC. Amino acids: CASSSEWGLAGGGFF.

The chain uses TRBV5-4 and TRBJ2-5; 7 bases fit TRBD2. CDR1 is SGHNT, CDR2 YYREEE, per germline (reference sequence). V lost 4 bases, J lost 2 bases, and 5 bases stayed unmatched. The CDR3 totals 14 residues. The CDR3 region is CASSVERGQETQYF. The CDR3 region has the DNA TGTGCCAGCAGCGTCGAGCGGGGACAAGAGACCCAGTACTTC.

The chain joins TRBV18 to TRBJ2-3; D is possibly TRBD2 (5 bases). CDR3 length: 15 residues. The ends were cut back, 1 base at V and 1 base at J, with 9 bases in the middle. Looked up from germline, CDR1 is KGHSH and CDR2 is LQKENI. This CDR3 reads CASSPQSGGTDTQYF. The CDR3 DNA reads as TGTGCCAGCTCACCACAATCCGGGGGCACAGATACGCAGTATTTT.

The gene calls are TRBV4-2 and TRBJ1-2; 8 positions agree with TRBD1. Germline assignment: CDR1 LGHNA and CDR2 YNFKEQ. The CDR3 runs 13 residues. V was clipped by 1 base and J by 6 bases; unmatched bases: 1. CDR3: CASSQGQGNGYTF. The DNA of the CDR3 is TGTGCCAGCAGCCAAGGACAGGGGAATGGCTACACCTTC.

The rearrangement links TRBV18 to TRBJ2-1, with 12 bases matching TRBD2. The length of the CDR3 is 16 residues. V was pared by 1 base and J by 8 bases, with 6 bases of the junction left unmatched. Germline V gives CDR1 KGHSH, CDR2 LQKENI. The CDR3 bases are TGTGCCAGCTCACCACTCCCCCTAGCGGGGGGGGATGAGCAGTTCTTC. It encodes CASSPLPLAGGDEQFF.

The chain links TRBV23-1 to TRBJ2-5; D unclear. TRBV23-1 qualifies as an ORF whose function is uncertain. The CDR3 is made up of 12 amino acids. V lost 7 bases to trimming and J lost 2 bases, with 8 bases between them. The CDR3 reads CASILGQETQYF. CDR3 DNA: TGCGCCAGCATCCTGGGTCAAGAGACCCAGTACTTC.

The chain has TRBV7-9 and TRBJ1-5, with D tentatively TRBD1 (6 bases). The CDR3 spans 16 residues. CDR1 and CDR2 (germline): SEHNR, FQNEAQ (reference sequence). V dropped 0 bases and J dropped 0 bases, with 9 bases sitting between them. CDR3 sequence: CASSLAGTLSNQPQHF. The CDR3 DNA sequence: TGTGCCAGCAGCTTAGCGGGGACACTTAGCAATCAGCCCCAGCATTTT.

V and J are TRBV6-1 and TRBJ2-7, with TRBD1 matching 9 bases. From germline, CDR1 is MNHNS and CDR2 SASEGT. This CDR3 spans 15 amino acids. V was clipped by 7 bases and J by 4 bases; unmatched bases: 11. The CDR3 is CASKIGGTGRYEQYF. CDR3 DNA sequence: TGTGCCAGCAAGATAGGCGGGACAGGGAGATACGAGCAGTACTTC.

Only one count was recorded for this clone. The chain has TRBV5-8 and TRBJ2-7; TRBD1 is a possible D gene (6 bases). The germline gives CDR1 SGHTS, CDR2 YDEGEE. The CDR3 spans 14 residues. Trimming took off 5 bases at V and 3 bases at J, with 15 bases between the two ends. The DNA of the CDR3 is TGTGCCAGCAGTCGGGCAGACAGGTACTACGAGCAGTACTTC. Translation: CASSRADRYYEQYF.